This TCR beta chain was retrieved from a study of PD-L1 blockade in urothelial cancer. Study information: Patients commenced intravenous atezolizumab, 1,200 mg every 3 weeks, around 2014.

Germline V CDR1 and CDR2: SSHAT, FNYEAQ (reference sequence). With V trimmed by 5 bases and J by 2 bases, 5 bases remained unmatched. The CDR3 is 15 amino acids. The authors spiked synthetic TCR analog templates into each PCR. TCRdb keeps only in-frame clones here, not all; method: immunoSEQ multiplex PCR. The data show 70,000 or so clones, 85% to 90% seen once. Locally advanced or metastatic urothelial carcinoma was diagnosed in the patients. This sequence was found in a man aged 55 to 69 with urothelial cancer. Sequences were derived from PBMCs, sampled around atezolizumab (anti-PD-L1) treatment. V usage is TRBV7-7 and J usage is TRBJ2-2; 7 nucleotides match TRBD1. CDR3 nucleotides: TGTGCCAGCAGCCCGACAGGGTTCAACACCGGGGAGCTGTTTTTT. It encodes CASSPTGFNTGELFF.